The subject of this entry is one T cell receptor (beta chain). Antigen specificity is unknown. The source of the sample is a study of cytomegalovirus exposure and HLA in healthy donors. Study-wide results and caveats: As confirmed in vitro, three CMV-associated chains were specific for CMV antigens.

Libraries were prepared by immunoSEQ multiplex PCR; TCRdb keeps only in-frame clonotypes and omits some of them. The sample lists roughly 300,000 clones, approximately 88% occurring once. Germline V lookup: CDR1 SGHRS, CDR2 YFSETQ. The CDR3 extends over 14 amino acids. V was cut by 5 bases and J by 7 bases, with 15 bases left in between. V is TRBV5-1 and J is TRBJ1-4; the D is unclear. This sequence was found in a woman aged 18-29 years in good health and CMV-seronegative. Sequencing used PBMCs. The CDR3 spells CASRKRGFGEKLFF. The CDR3, as DNA: TGCGCCAGCAGAAAGCGGGGTTTCGGTGAAAAACTGTTTTTT.